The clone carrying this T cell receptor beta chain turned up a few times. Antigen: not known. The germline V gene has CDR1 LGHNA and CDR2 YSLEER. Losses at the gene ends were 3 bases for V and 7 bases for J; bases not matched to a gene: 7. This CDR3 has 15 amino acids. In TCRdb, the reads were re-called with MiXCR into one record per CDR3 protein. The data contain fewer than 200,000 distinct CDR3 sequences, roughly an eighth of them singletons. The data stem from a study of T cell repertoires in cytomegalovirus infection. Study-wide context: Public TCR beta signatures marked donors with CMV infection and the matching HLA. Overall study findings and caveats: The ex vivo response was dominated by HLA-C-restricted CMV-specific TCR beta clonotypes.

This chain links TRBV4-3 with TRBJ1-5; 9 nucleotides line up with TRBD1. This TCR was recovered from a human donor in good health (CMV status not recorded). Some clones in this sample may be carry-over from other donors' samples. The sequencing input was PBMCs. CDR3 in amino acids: CASSQDRGTGQPQHF. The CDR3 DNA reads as TGCGCCAGCAGCCAGGACAGGGGTACGGGGCAGCCCCAGCATTTT.